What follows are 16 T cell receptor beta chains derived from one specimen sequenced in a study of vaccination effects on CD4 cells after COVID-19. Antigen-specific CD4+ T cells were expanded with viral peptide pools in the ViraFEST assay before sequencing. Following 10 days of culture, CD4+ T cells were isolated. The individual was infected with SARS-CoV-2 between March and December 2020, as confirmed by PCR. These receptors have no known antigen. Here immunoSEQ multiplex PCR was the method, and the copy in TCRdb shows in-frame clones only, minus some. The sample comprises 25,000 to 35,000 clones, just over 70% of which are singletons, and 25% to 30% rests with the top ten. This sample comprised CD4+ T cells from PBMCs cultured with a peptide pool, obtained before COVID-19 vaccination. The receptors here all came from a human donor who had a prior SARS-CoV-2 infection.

The CDR3 protein is CASSQDGTGGVKQYF. The DNA for the CDR3 is TGCGCCAGCAGCCAGGACGGGACAGGGGGGGTGAAGCAGTACTTC. This chain uses TRBV4-1 with TRBJ2-7; TRBD1 aligns across 11 bases. The germline V gene encodes CDR1 MGHRA and CDR2 YSYEKL. CDR3 length: 15 amino acids. Trimming removed 3 bases from V and 8 bases from J; junction bases left unmatched: 9.

CDR3: CASSTALIYGYTF. In DNA, the CDR3 is TGTGCCAGCAGTACGGCCCTCATCTATGGCTACACCTTC. This chain links TRBV7-9 with TRBJ1-2, with unresolved D. Trimming removed 6 bases from V and 4 bases from J, with 12 bases in between. CDR3 length: 13 amino acids. Germline loops: CDR1 SEHNR, CDR2 FQNEAQ (reference sequence).

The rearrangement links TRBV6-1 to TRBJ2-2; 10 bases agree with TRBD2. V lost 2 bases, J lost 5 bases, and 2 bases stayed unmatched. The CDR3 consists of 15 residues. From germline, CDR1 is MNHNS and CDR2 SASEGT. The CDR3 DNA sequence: TGTGCCAGCAGTGAACTAGCGGGGGTTACCGGGGAGCTGTTTTTT. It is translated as CASSELAGVTGELFF.

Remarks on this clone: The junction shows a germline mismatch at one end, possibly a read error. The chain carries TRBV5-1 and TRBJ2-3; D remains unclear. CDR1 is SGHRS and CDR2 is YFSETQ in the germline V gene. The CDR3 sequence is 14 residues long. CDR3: CASSFGQTPDTQCF. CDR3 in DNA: TGCGCCAGCAGCTTCGGCCAAACGCCAGATACGCAGTGTTTT.

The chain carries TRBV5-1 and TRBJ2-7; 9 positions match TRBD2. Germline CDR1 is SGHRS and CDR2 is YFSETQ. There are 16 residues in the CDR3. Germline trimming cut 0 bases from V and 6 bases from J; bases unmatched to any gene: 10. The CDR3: CASSLVAGGPEGEQYF. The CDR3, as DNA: TGCGCCAGCAGCTTGGTGGCGGGGGGGCCGGAAGGCGAGCAGTACTTC.

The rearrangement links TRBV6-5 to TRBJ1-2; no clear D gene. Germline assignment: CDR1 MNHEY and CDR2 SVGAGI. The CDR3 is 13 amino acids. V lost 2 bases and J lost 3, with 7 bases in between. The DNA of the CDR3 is TGTGCCAGCAGTTACCGGACGGACTATGGCTACACCTTC. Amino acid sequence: CASSYRTDYGYTF.

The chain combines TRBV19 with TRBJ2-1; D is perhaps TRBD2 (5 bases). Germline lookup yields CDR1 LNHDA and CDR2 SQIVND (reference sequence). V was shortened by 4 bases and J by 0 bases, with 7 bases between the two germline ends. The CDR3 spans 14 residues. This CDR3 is CASSKDFSYNEQFF. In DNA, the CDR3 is TGTGCCAGTAGTAAGGACTTCTCCTACAATGAGCAGTTCTTC.

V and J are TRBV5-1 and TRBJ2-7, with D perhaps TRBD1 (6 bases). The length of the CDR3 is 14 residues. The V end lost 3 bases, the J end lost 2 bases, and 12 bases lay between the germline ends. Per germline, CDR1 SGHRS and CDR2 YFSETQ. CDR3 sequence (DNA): TGCGCCAGCAGCTCGGACAGCCGAACCTACGAGCAGTACTTC. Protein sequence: CASSSDSRTYEQYF.

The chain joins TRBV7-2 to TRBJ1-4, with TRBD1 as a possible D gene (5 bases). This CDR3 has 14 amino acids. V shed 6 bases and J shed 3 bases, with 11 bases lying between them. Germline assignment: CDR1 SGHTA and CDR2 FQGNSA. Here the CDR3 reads CASRLGGANEKLFF. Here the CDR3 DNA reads TGTGCCAGCAGGCTTGGGGGAGCTAATGAAAAACTGTTTTTT.

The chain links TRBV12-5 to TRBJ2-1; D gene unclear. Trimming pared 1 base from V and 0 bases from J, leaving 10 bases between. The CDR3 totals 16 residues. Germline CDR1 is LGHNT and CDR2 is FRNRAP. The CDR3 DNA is TGTGCTAGTGGTTTGGGACACACGAGCTCCTACAATGAGCAGTTCTTC. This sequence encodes CASGLGHTSSYNEQFF. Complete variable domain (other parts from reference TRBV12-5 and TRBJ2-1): DARVTQTPRHKVTEMGQEVTMRCQPILGHNTVFWYRQTMMQGLELLAYFRNRAPLDDSGMPKDRFSAEMPDATLATLKIQPSEPRDSAVYFCASGLGHTSSYNEQFFGPGTRLTVL.

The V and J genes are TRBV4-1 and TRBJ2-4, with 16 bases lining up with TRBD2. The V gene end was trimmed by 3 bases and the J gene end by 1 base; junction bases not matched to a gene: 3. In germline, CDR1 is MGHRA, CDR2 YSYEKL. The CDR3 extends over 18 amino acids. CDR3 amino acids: CASSQGLAGGRAKNIQYF. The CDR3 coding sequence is TGCGCCAGCAGCCAGGGACTAGCGGGAGGGCGGGCCAAAAACATTCAGTACTTC.

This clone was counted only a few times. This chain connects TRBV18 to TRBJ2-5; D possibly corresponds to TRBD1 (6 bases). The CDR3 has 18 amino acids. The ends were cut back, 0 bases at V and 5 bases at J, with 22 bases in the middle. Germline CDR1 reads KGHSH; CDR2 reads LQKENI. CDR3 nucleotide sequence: TGTGCCAGCTCACCACCGAAATTCACCTCAGGGGTAGCGGAGACCCAGTACTTC. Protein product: CASSPPKFTSGVAETQYF.

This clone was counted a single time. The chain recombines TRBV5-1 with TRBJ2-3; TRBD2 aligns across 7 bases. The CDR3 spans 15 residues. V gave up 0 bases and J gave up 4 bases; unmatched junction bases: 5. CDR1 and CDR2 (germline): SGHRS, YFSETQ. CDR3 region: CASSLVRGRADTQYF. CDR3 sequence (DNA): TGCGCCAGCAGCTTGGTGCGGGGGAGGGCAGATACGCAGTATTTT.

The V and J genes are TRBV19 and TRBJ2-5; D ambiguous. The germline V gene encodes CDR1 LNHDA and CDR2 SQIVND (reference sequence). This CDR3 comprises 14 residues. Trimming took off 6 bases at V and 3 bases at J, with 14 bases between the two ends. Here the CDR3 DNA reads TGTGCCAGTAGCGAGAATACCTTCAAAGAGACCCAGTACTTC. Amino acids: CASSENTFKETQYF.

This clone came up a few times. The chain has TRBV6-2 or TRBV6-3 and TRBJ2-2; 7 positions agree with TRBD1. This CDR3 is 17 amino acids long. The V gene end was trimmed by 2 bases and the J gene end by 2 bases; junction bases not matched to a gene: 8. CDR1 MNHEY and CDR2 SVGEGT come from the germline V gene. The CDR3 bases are TGTGCCAGCAGTTACAGTCCCGGGACAGCCAACACCGGGGAGCTGTTTTTT. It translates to CASSYSPGTANTGELFF.

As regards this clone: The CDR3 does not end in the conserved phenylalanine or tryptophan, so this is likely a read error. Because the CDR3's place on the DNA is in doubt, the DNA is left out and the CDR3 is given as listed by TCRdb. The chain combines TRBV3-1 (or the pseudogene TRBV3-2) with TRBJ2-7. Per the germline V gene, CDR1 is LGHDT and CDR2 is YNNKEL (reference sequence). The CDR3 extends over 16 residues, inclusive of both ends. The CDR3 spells CASSYKAPISVRRAVL.